The sample holds one count of the clone carrying this TCR beta chain. Its cognate antigen is unknown. The sample comes from a study of PD-L1 blockade in urothelial cancer. On the study more broadly: About 90% of the 29 patients comprised males who had bladder-origin urothelial cancer. There were a median of about 140,000 T cells in blood samples.

The study, taken as a whole, reports: TCR clonality was measured in pretreatment peripheral blood. Clonality below the median predicted better survival.

The method was immunoSEQ multiplex PCR; TCRdb's version includes in-frame clones alone and lacks a portion of them. The data show about 43,000 clones, around 89% seen once. The V segment lost 5 bases and the J segment 7 bases; nucleotides outside the gene matches: 13. This CDR3 is built from 15 residues. Germline V gene sequence: CDR1 SEHNR, CDR2 FQNEAQ (reference sequence). The starting material was PBMCs, obtained around atezolizumab (anti-PD-L1) treatment. The J gene is TRBJ1-2, the V gene TRBV7-9; 7 bases are shared with TRBD1. The source is a man older than 75 with urothelial cancer. In DNA form, the CDR3 reads TGTGCCAGCAGCATTGGAGGGGGCAGGAGCGTTGGCTACACCTTC. It specifies CASSIGGGRSVGYTF.